This paragraph reports one T cell receptor beta chain. V was shortened by 4 bases and J by 0 bases, with 15 bases between the two germline ends. CDR1 is MGHRA and CDR2 is YSYEKL in the germline V gene. The CDR3 runs to 17 residues. This entry belongs to a study of T cell responses to AZD1222 COVID-19 vaccine. Assay: immunoSEQ multiplex PCR; the TCRdb copy retains only in-frame clones and omits some. Among 95,000 to 150,000 clones listed, under 90% were seen once. This chain joins TRBV4-1 and TRBJ1-4, with unresolved D. This sample comprised peripheral blood, obtained on day 0 of AZD1222 vaccination. The TCR comes from an adult in good health. CDR3 amino acids: CASSLFFQDPTNEKLFF. CDR3 sequence (DNA): TGCGCCAGCAGCCTATTTTTTCAGGACCCAACTAATGAAAAACTGTTTTTT.